Listed here are 5 T cell receptor beta chains from one sample, sequenced in a study of a mutant IDH1 vaccine in newly diagnosed glioma. Noted time point: week 11, during vaccination. What each vaccine dose contained was 300 ug of mutant IDH1 20-mer peptide, accompanied by topical imiquimod. The antigens these receptors bind are not known. This table comes from immunoSEQ multiplex PCR, and its TCRdb copy is limited to in-frame clones, with some not included. The sample has 25,000 to 35,000 clones; around 90% are singletons. The sample in question was PBMCs, obtained from a glioma patient whose treatment included an IDH1 peptide vaccine. These receptors were obtained from a young man with glioma.

The chain employs TRBV6-5 and TRBJ1-1, with a tentative D call TRBD1 (5 bases). The CDR3 has 15 amino acids. Trimming cost V 0 bases and J 0 bases, with 8 bases left between them. Germline CDR1 and CDR2: MNHEY and SVGAGI. The CDR3 is CASSYSGRVNTEAFF. Written as DNA, the CDR3 is TGTGCCAGCAGTTACTCGGGACGGGTGAACACTGAAGCTTTCTTT.

The V call is TRBV20-1, the J call TRBJ2-2, with D unresolved. Germline V gene data show CDR1 as DFQATT and CDR2 as SNEGSKA (reference sequence). The CDR3 length is 11 residues. V was trimmed by 3 bases and J by 7 bases, leaving 6 bases between them. CDR3 sequence: CSARDVGELFF. Here the CDR3 DNA reads TGCAGTGCTAGGGACGTCGGGGAGCTGTTTTTT.

The chain recombines TRBV18 with TRBJ2-2; D is ambiguous. Deletions cut 0 bases from V and 5 bases from J, with 7 bases between. This CDR3 has 14 residues. Per germline, CDR1 KGHSH and CDR2 LQKENI. The CDR3 spells CASSPPPLTGELFF. DNA of the CDR3: TGTGCCAGCTCACCACCGCCGTTGACCGGGGAGCTGTTTTTT.

The genes are TRBV19 and TRBJ1-1; D not resolved. Germline V lookup: CDR1 LNHDA, CDR2 SQIVND (reference sequence). This CDR3 spans 15 amino acids. Trimming shortened V by 3 bases and J by 2 bases, and 13 bases separated the two germline ends. The CDR3 here is CASSIRVEINTEAFF. DNA for the CDR3: TGTGCCAGTAGTATCCGGGTGGAGATAAACACTGAAGCTTTCTTT.

The CDR3 spells CASSLDHTGNGYTF. CDR3 DNA: TGTGCCAGCAGCTTAGACCATACAGGGAATGGCTACACCTTC. V is TRBV7-6 and J is TRBJ1-2, with D perhaps matching TRBD1 (6 bases). Germline V gene sequence: CDR1 SGHVS, CDR2 FNYEAQ. This CDR3 is 14 amino acids long. V was shortened by 1 base and J by 6 bases, with 12 bases between the two germline ends.